The rows below give T cell receptor beta chains drawn from one sample of a study of identical twins. In TCRdb, the 5' RACE reads were re-called with MiXCR into one record per CDR3 protein. This repertoire shows approximately 670,000 distinct CDR3 sequences, roughly 6.2% found once; its top ten account for 1.5% to 2%. The sample taken for sequencing was naive T cells sorted from blood. The source is a young man in good health. The CDR3 runs from the conserved cysteine through the conserved F or W. A D gene is named only where the DNA matches it firmly. Some rows have no size entry. The others give once, few or many, or a class for an expanded clone.

J | D | V | size | length | CDR3 | DNA
TRBJ2-1 | . | TRBV6-1 | few | 14 | CASSPYLGGNEQFF | TGTGCCAGCAGTCCCTATTTGGGGGGTAATGAGCAGTTCTTC
TRBJ1-2 | TRBD1 | TRBV27 | . | 14 | CASTKTGGPYGYTF | TGTGCCAGCACCAAGACAGGGGGGCCCTATGGCTACACCTTC
TRBJ1-6 | . | TRBV7-2 | many | 11 | CAGGTDSPLHF | TGTGCCGGTGGCACGGACTCACCCCTCCACTTT
TRBJ1-2 | . | TRBV5-6 | few | 16 | CASSPLLADSSYGYTF | TGTGCCAGCAGCCCGTTGCTAGCCGATTCCAGCTATGGCTACACCTTC
TRBJ1-1 | . | TRBV30 | . | 11 | CAWSPGRWAFF | TGTGCCTGGAGTCCCGGACGTTGGGCTTTCTTT
TRBJ1-1 | TRBD1 | TRBV28 | many | 15 | CASIRRWAGGTEAFF | TGTGCCAGCATTCGCAGGTGGGCAGGGGGGACTGAAGCTTTCTTT
TRBJ2-1 | . | TRBV24-1 | few | 15 | CATSDRQNLYNEQFF | TGTGCCACCAGTGATCGGCAGAATCTCTACAATGAGCAGTTCTTC
TRBJ2-1 | . | TRBV28 | many | 16 | CASSTGGRGVYNEQFF | TGTGCCAGCAGCACAGGGGGGAGGGGGGTTTACAATGAGCAGTTCTTC
TRBJ1-2 | . | TRBV3-1 | . | 14 | CASSQHQEGYGYTF | TGTGCCAGCAGCCAACATCAGGAAGGGTATGGCTACACCTTC
TRBJ2-1 | . | TRBV6-2/TRBV6-3 | many | 13 | CASSSQQGNEQFF | TGTGCCAGCAGTTCCCAACAAGGAAATGAGCAGTTCTTC
TRBJ2-5 | TRBD1 | TRBV20-1 | many | 16 | CSARPTRRGQQETQYF | TGCAGTGCCCGACCCACACGCAGGGGGCAACAAGAGACCCAGTACTTC
TRBJ2-3 | . | TRBV15 | many | 13 | CATSRDRKGSKYF | TGTGCCACCAGCAGAGATCGGAAGGGATCTAAGTATTTT
TRBJ2-3 | . | TRBV20-1 | many | 15 | CSARTMRGTQDTQYF | TGCAGTGCTAGGACTATGAGGGGGACTCAAGATACGCAGTATTTT
TRBJ2-1 | TRBD2 | TRBV4-2 | . | 18 | CASSQDGPLAGGYNEQFF | TGTGCCAGCAGCCAAGATGGCCCACTAGCGGGCGGCTACAATGAGCAGTTCTTC
TRBJ2-3 | . | TRBV7-9 | . | 14 | CASSLEEYTDTQYF | TGTGCCAGCAGCTTAGAGGAATACACAGATACGCAGTATTTT
TRBJ2-5 | . | TRBV28 | . | 11 | CASSWVGTQYF | TGTGCCAGCAGTTGGGTGGGGACCCAGTACTTC
TRBJ2-3 | TRBD2 | TRBV7-8 | few | 17 | CASSLEGLAGATDTQYF | TGTGCCAGCAGCTTAGAGGGACTAGCGGGAGCCACAGATACGCAGTATTTT
TRBJ2-1 | TRBD2 | TRBV29-1 | . | 16 | CSVRVRASGRAGEQFF | TGCAGCGTCAGGGTCCGGGCTAGCGGGAGGGCCGGAGAGCAGTTCTTC
TRBJ2-4 | . | TRBV12-3/TRBV12-4 | many | 14 | CASSFRTSENIQYF | TGTGCCAGCAGTTTTAGGACGTCTGAAAACATTCAGTACTTC
TRBJ2-7 | TRBD2 | TRBV27 | . | 16 | CASSLKGLAGGYEQYF | TGTGCCAGCAGTTTAAAGGGACTAGCGGGAGGCTACGAGCAGTACTTC
TRBJ2-1 | TRBD2 | TRBV6-4 | few | 15 | CASSELAGDYNEQFF | TGTGCCAGCAGTGAACTAGCGGGAGACTACAATGAGCAGTTCTTC
TRBJ2-1 | TRBD1 | TRBV7-2 | . | 15 | CASRGGTGLGNEQFF | TGTGCCAGCAGGGGCGGGACAGGGCTCGGGAATGAGCAGTTCTTC
TRBJ2-1 | . | TRBV10-3 | many | 12 | CAISLQENEQFF | TGTGCCATCAGTCTTCAGGAAAATGAGCAGTTCTTC
TRBJ2-5 | . | TRBV12-3/TRBV12-4 | few | 13 | CASSLGVSQGQYF | TGTGCCAGCAGTTTGGGGGTATCCCAGGGCCAGTACTTC
TRBJ1-1 | . | TRBV21-1 | many | 10 | CADGGTEAFF | TGTGCAGATGGAGGCACTGAAGCTTTCTTT
TRBJ2-7 | . | TRBV20-1 | . | 15 | CSAQPLTQSSYEQYF | TGCAGTGCTCAACCACTGACACAGAGCTCCTACGAGCAGTACTTC
TRBJ2-7 | TRBD2 | TRBV30 | many | 13 | CAWTGRATYEQYF | TGTGCCTGGACTGGGAGGGCGACCTACGAGCAGTACTTC
TRBJ2-1 | TRBD2 | TRBV20-1 | . | 15 | CSAVSGRALGNEQFF | TGCAGTGCAGTTAGCGGGAGGGCCTTGGGCAATGAGCAGTTCTTC
TRBJ2-3 | TRBD1 | TRBV20-1 | many | 17 | CSARVLGPGQGSDTQYF | TGCAGTGCTAGAGTTCTAGGTCCGGGACAGGGGTCAGATACGCAGTATTTT
TRBJ2-7 | TRBD1 | TRBV6-2/TRBV6-3 | few | 17 | CASSYSGQGRVSYEQYF | TGTGCCAGCAGTTACTCCGGACAGGGAAGAGTCTCCTACGAGCAGTACTTC
TRBJ2-7 | TRBD1 | TRBV24-1 | many | 15 | CATSEGQVSSYEQYF | TGTGCCACCAGCGAAGGACAGGTGAGCTCCTACGAGCAGTACTTC
TRBJ1-3 | . | TRBV5-5 | few | 12 | CASSLMGNTIYF | TGTGCCAGCAGCTTGATGGGGAACACCATATATTTT
TRBJ1-4 | TRBD1 | TRBV4-1 | . | 14 | CASSQGGQTEKLFF | TGCGCCAGCAGCCAGGGGGGACAGACTGAAAAACTGTTTTTT
TRBJ2-1 | TRBD2 | TRBV7-8 | . | 16 | CASSLDRLAGVNEQFF | TGTGCCAGCAGCTTAGATAGATTAGCGGGAGTAAATGAGCAGTTCTTC
TRBJ1-6 | . | TRBV28 | many | 13 | CASRDTRNSPLHF | TGTGCCAGCAGGGACACCAGAAATTCACCCCTCCACTTT
TRBJ2-2 | . | TRBV19 | . | 13 | CASQLDPTGELFF | TGTGCCAGTCAACTAGACCCCACCGGGGAGCTGTTTTTT
TRBJ1-5 | . | TRBV21-1 | few | 16 | CASSPQTDRGNQPQHF | TGTGCCAGCAGCCCTCAGACAGACAGAGGCAATCAGCCCCAGCATTTT
TRBJ2-3 | . | TRBV25-1 | many | 17 | CASSEYGGMSVPDTQYF | TGTGCCAGCAGTGAATATGGGGGAATGTCGGTTCCAGATACGCAGTATTTT
TRBJ2-7 | TRBD1 | TRBV30 | . | 12 | CACRDRVFEQYF | TGTGCCTGCCGGGACAGGGTATTCGAGCAGTACTTC
TRBJ2-1 | TRBD2 | TRBV5-1 | . | 16 | CASSLFTSGTSDEQFF | TGCGCCAGCAGCTTGTTTACTAGCGGGACCAGCGATGAGCAGTTCTTC